This T cell receptor beta chain was captured by sequencing in a study of shared clonotypes between healthy human individuals. CDR1 is SGHVS and CDR2 is FQNEAQ in the germline V gene. The CDR3 is 16 residues long. V was pared by 3 bases and J by 0 bases, with 11 bases between. Only in-frame clones appear in the TCRdb table, and some are missing; sequencing was by immunoSEQ multiplex PCR. The table has hundreds of thousands of clones, around 74% seen once; the top ten hold less than 2%. This sequence originates from a woman aged 25 to 39 in good health. Sequenced sample: memory CD4+ T cells sorted from blood. This sample's subset: CD45RA-negative fraction. The chain links TRBV7-8 to TRBJ2-2, with D tentatively TRBD2 (6 bases). The CDR3 region has the DNA TGTGCCAGCAGCTTCGGGAGTGGTTCGAACACCGGGGAGCTGTTTTTT. Protein product: CASSFGSGSNTGELFF.